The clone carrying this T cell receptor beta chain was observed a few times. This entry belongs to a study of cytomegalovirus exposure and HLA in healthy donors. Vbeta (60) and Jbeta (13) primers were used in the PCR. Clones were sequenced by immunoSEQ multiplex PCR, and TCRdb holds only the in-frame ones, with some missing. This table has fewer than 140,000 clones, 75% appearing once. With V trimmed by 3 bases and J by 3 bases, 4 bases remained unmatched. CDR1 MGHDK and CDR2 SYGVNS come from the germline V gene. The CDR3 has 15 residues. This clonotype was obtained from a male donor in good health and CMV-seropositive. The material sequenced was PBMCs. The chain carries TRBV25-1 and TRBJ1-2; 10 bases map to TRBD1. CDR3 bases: TGTGCCAGCAGTGACCGGGACAGGGGACACTATGGCTACACCTTC. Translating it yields CASSDRDRGHYGYTF.